This entry lists 16 T cell receptor beta chains sequenced from one sample in a study of blood T cell repertoires in COVID-19. Assay used: immunoSEQ multiplex PCR; TCRdb lists only in-frame clones, some missing. The table records fewer than 150,000 clones, around 78% of them present only once. The sequencing sample was made of peripheral blood. The receptor source for this set is a human donor in a cohort sampled during active COVID-19.

This rearrangement joins TRBV19 to TRBJ1-1, with TRBD1 matching over 10 bases. CDR3 length: 14 amino acids. Germline assignment: CDR1 LNHDA and CDR2 SQIVND (reference sequence). J gave up 4 bases and V 8 bases, and 7 bases lay outside the gene matches. DNA of the CDR3: TGTGCCAGTGGGGACAGGGGTTGGGGCACTGAAGCTTTCTTT. Amino acids: CASGDRGWGTEAFF.

The sample holds a few counts of this clone. The gene calls are TRBV19 and TRBJ2-7, with TRBD1 matching 7 bases. This CDR3 is 15 amino acids long. Trimming cost V 4 bases and J 0 bases; bases outside gene matches: 6. Germline CDR1 reads LNHDA; CDR2 reads SQIVND (reference sequence). The DNA of the CDR3 is TGTGCCAGTAGTAATGGTCCAGGGGGCTCCTACGAGCAGTACTTC. Translation gives CASSNGPGGSYEQYF.

The V gene is TRBV25-1, the J gene TRBJ1-6, with a tentative D call TRBD1 (6 bases). There are 15 residues in the CDR3. CDR1 is MGHDK and CDR2 is SYGVNS in the germline V gene. The ends were cut back, 5 bases at V and 6 bases at J, with 14 bases in the middle. The CDR3 loop is CASSKTGQSNSPLHF. The CDR3 DNA is TGTGCCAGCAGTAAAACAGGGCAGAGTAATTCACCCCTCCACTTT. Filled out from reference TRBV25-1 and TRBJ1-6, the complete variable domain reads EADIYQTPRYLVIGTGKKITLECSQTMGHDKMYWYQQDPGMELHLIHYSYGVNSTEKGDLSSESTVSRIRTEHFPLTLESARPSHTSQYLCASSKTGQSNSPLHFGNGTRLTVT.

The chain couples TRBV6-2 or TRBV6-3 to TRBJ1-2; TRBD1 matches 8 bases. The V and J ends lost 6 bases and 3 bases, in that order; junction bases with no gene match: 9. The length of the CDR3 is 15 residues. Per the germline V gene, CDR1 is MNHEY and CDR2 is SVGEGT. CDR3 sequence reads: CASSSGQGYDYGYTF. CDR3 nucleotide sequence: TGTGCCAGCAGCTCTGGACAGGGATACGACTATGGCTACACCTTC.

The gene calls are TRBV7-9 and TRBJ2-1; D perhaps matches TRBD1 (5 bases). Germline-derived CDR1 and CDR2 are SEHNR and FQNEAQ (reference sequence). The CDR3 is made up of 18 amino acids. The ends were cut back, 1 base at V and 0 bases at J, with 16 bases in the middle. The DNA for the CDR3 is TGTGCCAGCAGCTTAGTAGGGGCTCTACAGATCTCCTACAATGAGCAGTTCTTC. It yields the protein CASSLVGALQISYNEQFF.

The chain is built from TRBV5-8 and TRBJ1-5; a weak D match, TRBD1 (5 bases). The V gene's germline CDR1 is SGHTS and CDR2 YDEGEE. Trimming removed 2 bases from V and 7 bases from J, with 22 bases in between. CDR3 size: 17 residues. CDR3 region: CASSFIRATWGGQPQHF. The CDR3 DNA is TGTGCCAGCAGCTTTATAAGGGCAACGTGGGGGGGGCAGCCCCAGCATTTT.

The rearrangement joins TRBV27 to TRBJ2-7, with D possibly being TRBD1 (6 bases). Germline V gives CDR1 MNHEY, CDR2 SMNVEV (reference sequence). There are 15 residues in the CDR3. The V gene lost 2 bases and the J gene lost 5 bases, with 16 bases spanning the gap. In nucleotides, the CDR3 is TGTGCCAGCAGTTTACTACAGGGATCTGCCAACGAGCAGTACTTC. The encoded protein is CASSLLQGSANEQYF.

This chain uses TRBV3-1 (or the pseudogene TRBV3-2) with TRBJ2-7; 7 bases fit TRBD1. CDR3 length: 14 amino acids. Trimming removed 1 base from V and 4 bases from J; junction bases left unmatched: 4. The germline V gene has CDR1 LGHDT and CDR2 YNNKEL (reference sequence). The CDR3, as DNA: TGTGCCAGCAGCCAAGTCGGACAGGTTTACGAGCAGTACTTC. This codes for CASSQVGQVYEQYF.

The chain combines TRBV3-1 (or the pseudogene TRBV3-2) with TRBJ2-1, with 7 bases fitting TRBD2. This CDR3 has 17 residues. CDR1 LGHDT and CDR2 YNNKEL come from the germline V gene (reference sequence). V dropped 4 bases and J dropped 5; count of bases not matched to a gene: 14. In DNA, the CDR3 is TGTGCCAGCAGCCGGTTCCCGGGCCAGCGGGGAAACAATGAGCAGTTCTTC. Residues: CASSRFPGQRGNNEQFF.

The chain employs TRBV14 and TRBJ2-3; the match to TRBD2 covers 15 bases. Unmatched junction bases numbered 7, after V lost 1 base and J lost 2 bases. Germline V gives CDR1 SGHDN, CDR2 FVKESK. The CDR3 consists of 19 residues. As DNA, the CDR3 is TGTGCCAGCAGCCAAGGGGCCGGACTAGCGGGGGGGCACACAGATACGCAGTATTTT. Encoded protein: CASSQGAGLAGGHTDTQYF.

This clone was detected only a few times. CDR3: CASSFLAGGNEKLFF. Written as DNA, the CDR3 is TGTGCCAGCAGCTTCCTCGCTGGAGGAAATGAAAAACTGTTTTTT. This rearrangement joins TRBV9 to TRBJ1-4; D uncertain. The CDR3 is made up of 15 amino acids. Trimming removed 4 bases at V and 5 bases at J, with 15 bases between. Germline V lookup: CDR1 SGDLS, CDR2 YYNGEE.

The chain is built from TRBV5-1 and TRBJ2-5; 7 bases align to TRBD2. Germline CDR1 is SGHRS and CDR2 is YFSETQ. The trim removed 4 bases at V and 3 bases at J, leaving 0 bases unmatched. The CDR3 is 12 amino acids. The chain's CDR3 is CASSRGEETQYF. Here the CDR3 DNA reads TGCGCCAGCAGCCGGGGGGAAGAGACCCAGTACTTC.

The chain uses TRBV7-2 and TRBJ1-3; D gene uncertain. The V gene's germline CDR1 is SGHTA and CDR2 FQGNSA. The CDR3 is made up of 14 amino acids. Trimming took 1 base from V and 4 from J, leaving 8 bases between them. The CDR3 here is CASSLGGSGNTIYF. The CDR3 DNA is TGTGCCAGCAGCTTAGGAGGGTCAGGAAACACCATATATTTT. Together with reference TRBV7-2 and TRBJ1-3, the CDR3 gives the full variable domain: GAGVSQSPSNKVTEKGKDVELRCDPISGHTALYWYRQSLGQGLEFLIYFQGNSAPDKSGLPSDRFSAERTGGSVSTLTIQRTQQEDSAVYLCASSLGGSGNTIYFGEGSWLTVV.

The chain recombines TRBV5-1 with TRBJ2-3; 10 nucleotides agree with TRBD2. CDR3 size: 17 residues. V lost 4 bases and J lost 4; bases outside the gene matches: 12. CDR1 is SGHRS, CDR2 YFSETQ, per germline. CDR3 nucleotide sequence: TGCGCCAGCAGCAGCACTCTAGCGGGGGTGGGCGCAGATACGCAGTATTTT. Amino acids: CASSSTLAGVGADTQYF.

J is TRBJ2-2 and V is TRBV5-5, with a weak D call TRBD1 (5 bases). This CDR3 comprises 15 residues. V lost 0 bases to trimming and J lost 0 bases, with 6 bases between them. Germline CDR1 reads SGHKS; CDR2 reads YYEKEE (reference sequence). CDR3 DNA sequence: TGTGCCAGCAGCTTGGTGGGGCCGAACACCGGGGAGCTGTTTTTT. Translation gives CASSLVGPNTGELFF.

The CDR3 sequence is CASSDRGVTEAFF. CDR3 nucleotides: TGTGCCAGCAGTGACAGGGGTGTCACTGAAGCTTTCTTT. The chain is built from TRBV2 and TRBJ1-1; D is perhaps TRBD1 (6 bases). Trimming removed 3 bases at V and 4 bases at J, with 9 bases between. The germline V gene has CDR1 SNHLY and CDR2 FYNNEI. The CDR3 length is 13 residues.